Presented here are 27 T cell receptor beta chains from one specimen sequenced in a study of cytomegalovirus exposure and HLA in healthy donors. Primers included in the PCR were 60 Vbeta and 13 Jbeta primers. The repertoire was sequenced with immunoSEQ multiplex PCR; TCRdb's copy has only in-frame clones and lacks some. Among more than 150,000 clones, roughly 88% were seen once, and the ten largest hold roughly 1.4%. Sequencing was done on a sample of PBMCs. These receptor sequences come from a woman aged 18-29 years in good health and CMV-seronegative.

CDR3 sequence: CASRTGTLNQPQHF. In nucleotides, the CDR3 is TGTGCCAGTAGGACCGGGACACTTAATCAGCCCCAGCATTTT. The genes are TRBV19 and TRBJ1-5; a weak D match, TRBD1 (6 bases). Germline assignment: CDR1 LNHDA and CDR2 SQIVND (reference sequence). CDR3 length equals 14 residues. Trimming left V 6 bases short and J 4 bases short, with 13 bases between.

The rearrangement joins TRBV7-2 to TRBJ2-2; no reliable D call. The V and J ends lost 2 bases and 3 bases respectively, with 19 bases between them. From germline, CDR1 is SGHTA and CDR2 FQGNSA. The CDR3 length is 18 residues. The DNA for the CDR3 is TGTGCCAGCAGCTTAAAGCCCAAGTTTTCCGGTCACACCGGGGAGCTGTTTTTT. This translates into CASSLKPKFSGHTGELFF.

J is TRBJ2-7 and V is TRBV5-4; TRBD2 aligns across 7 bases. CDR1 and CDR2 (germline): SGHNT, YYREEE (reference sequence). This CDR3 region has 15 residues. Trimming took 4 bases from V and 1 from J; bases not matched to a gene: 8. The CDR3 here is CASSPAGVGSYEQYF. As DNA, the CDR3 is TGTGCCAGCAGCCCGGCGGGAGTGGGGTCCTACGAGCAGTACTTC.

The J gene is TRBJ2-6, the V gene TRBV4-1; D might be TRBD2 (5 bases). V lost 3 bases to trimming and J lost 0 bases, with 12 bases between them. The CDR3 totals 17 residues. Per germline, CDR1 MGHRA and CDR2 YSYEKL. The DNA of the CDR3 is TGCGCCAGCAGCCAGGGGAGAAGGCACTCTGGGGCCAACGTCCTGACTTTC. Encoded protein: CASSQGRRHSGANVLTF.

The rearrangement joins TRBV5-4 to TRBJ1-1; maybe TRBD1 (5 bases). Germline values: CDR1 SGHNT, CDR2 YYREEE (reference sequence). Trimming took off 2 bases at V and 1 base at J, with 15 bases between the two ends. The CDR3 extends over 16 amino acids. The CDR3, as DNA: TGTGCCAGCAGCTTACAGGACCGCGTACCGAACACTGAAGCTTTCTTT. Translating gives CASSLQDRVPNTEAFF.

The chain carries TRBV28 and TRBJ2-5; possible D gene TRBD1, 7 bases. The germline V gene has CDR1 MDHEN and CDR2 SYDVKM. The CDR3 sequence is 16 residues long. Trimming stripped 4 bases from V and 5 bases from J, with 20 bases between. The CDR3 here is CASSYQGGLAGETQYF. CDR3 bases: TGTGCCAGCAGTTACCAGGGGGGACTGGCGGGGGAGACCCAGTACTTC.

A single count supports this clone. J is TRBJ2-3 and V is TRBV4-1; the D gene is possibly TRBD1 (5 bases). V was shortened by 1 base and J by 10 bases, with 27 bases between the two germline ends. Germline V lookup: CDR1 MGHRA, CDR2 YSYEKL. The CDR3 spans 18 residues. The CDR3 is CASSQGLRRGLPLGAQYF. The CDR3 DNA sequence: TGCGCCAGCAGCCAAGGGTTGAGAAGAGGTCTTCCCCTAGGGGCGCAGTATTTT.

The chain has TRBV28 and TRBJ1-1, with D possibly TRBD1 on 5 matching bases. The CDR3 contains 13 residues. The germline V gene has CDR1 MDHEN and CDR2 SYDVKM. V was shortened by 7 bases and J by 8 bases, with 17 bases between the two germline ends. This CDR3 reads CASKLGPEVEAFF. The CDR3 DNA follows: TGTGCCAGCAAACTGGGGCCCGAGGTGGAAGCTTTCTTT.

The chain carries TRBV19 and TRBJ2-3; 7 bases map to TRBD1. The CDR3 covers 16 residues. The junction had 11 bases not matched to a gene; V was cut back by 6 bases and J by 2 bases. The germline gives CDR1 LNHDA, CDR2 SQIVND (reference sequence). CDR3 region: CASSLPGQKITDTQYF. The CDR3 region has the DNA TGTGCCAGTAGCCTTCCGGGACAGAAAATCACAGATACGCAGTATTTT.

This clone appeared a few times. The CDR3 bases are TGTGCCAGCAGCGGTTCGGGTAGCTACAATGAGCAGTTCTTC. The encoded protein is CASSGSGSYNEQFF. The gene calls are TRBV5-5 and TRBJ2-1; no clear D gene. Germline V lookup: CDR1 SGHKS, CDR2 YYEKEE (reference sequence). The CDR3 totals 14 residues. V gave up 4 bases and J gave up 3 bases, with 11 bases separating them.

This chain connects TRBV6-5 to TRBJ2-7; 7 positions agree with TRBD1. V lost 6 bases to trimming and J lost 6 bases; unmatched junction nucleotides: 5. Germline loops: CDR1 MNHEY, CDR2 SVGAGI. The CDR3 sequence is 12 residues long. The CDR3 loop is CASSPTGVEQYF. The CDR3 DNA reads TGTGCCAGCAGCCCAACAGGGGTCGAGCAGTACTTC.

This clone was seen only once. The genes are TRBV5-1 and TRBJ1-3; D is unclear. With 0 bases removed from V and 0 bases from J, the gap between germline ends came to 10 bases. The CDR3 is 16 amino acids. CDR1 and CDR2 from the germline V gene are SGHRS and YFSETQ. CDR3 loop: CASSLVAGYSGNTIYF. CDR3 coding DNA: TGCGCCAGCAGCTTGGTGGCGGGTTACTCTGGAAACACCATATATTTT.

The chain uses TRBV25-1 and TRBJ2-5; D not resolved. With 1 base removed from V and 4 bases from J, the gap between germline ends came to 10 bases. Germline V gives CDR1 MGHDK, CDR2 SYGVNS. This CDR3 is built from 14 residues. CDR3 amino acids: CASSEWSLGETQYF. Written as DNA, the CDR3 is TGTGCCAGCAGTGAATGGAGCCTAGGAGAGACCCAGTACTTC.

V usage is TRBV28 and J usage is TRBJ1-1; no clear D. Trimming removed 5 bases from V and 0 bases from J, with 13 bases in between. The CDR3 has 15 amino acids. Germline CDR1 reads MDHEN; CDR2 reads SYDVKM. This CDR3 reads CASSSQANLNTEAFF. The CDR3, as DNA: TGTGCCAGCAGTAGTCAGGCGAATCTGAACACTGAAGCTTTCTTT. The full variable domain, completed using reference TRBV28 and TRBJ1-1, is DVKVTQSSRYLVKRTGEKVFLECVQDMDHENMFWYRQDPGLGLRLIYFSYDVKMKEKGDIPEGYSVSREKKERFSLILESASTNQTSMYLCASSSQANLNTEAFFGQGTRLTVV.

The chain couples TRBV6-1 to TRBJ1-1; D is perhaps TRBD1 (5 bases). V lost 3 bases, J lost 7 bases, and 15 bases lay in between. CDR1 is MNHNS and CDR2 is SASEGT in the germline V gene. The CDR3 extends over 14 amino acids. CDR3 sequence: CASSDTAGPSEAFF. The CDR3 bases are TGTGCCAGCAGTGATACAGCAGGGCCGAGTGAAGCTTTCTTT.

The V gene is TRBV5-1, the J gene TRBJ1-1, with a weak D call TRBD1 (5 bases). V lost 3 bases and J 5 bases, leaving 11 bases between the germline ends. Germline V lookup: CDR1 SGHRS, CDR2 YFSETQ. CDR3 size: 13 residues. The CDR3 DNA reads as TGCGCCAGCAGCTCGGGGGTGCAAACTGAAGCTTTCTTT. Translation: CASSSGVQTEAFF.

CDR3 loop: CASGPTGRSNQPQHF. For the CDR3, the DNA is TGTGCCAGTGGGCCGACAGGGAGGTCCAATCAGCCCCAGCATTTT. The chain recombines TRBV19 with TRBJ1-5, with 7 nucleotides matching TRBD1. The CDR3 runs to 15 residues. Germline lookup yields CDR1 LNHDA and CDR2 SQIVND (reference sequence). V was pared by 8 bases and J by 3 bases, with 10 bases of the junction left unmatched.

J is TRBJ1-2 and V is TRBV5-4; D ambiguous. The V and J ends lost 1 base and 4 bases respectively, with 8 bases between them. The CDR3 length is 13 residues. The germline CDR1 and CDR2 sequences are SGHNT and YYREEE (reference sequence). In DNA, the CDR3 is TGTGCCAGCAGCTTGTACGGGAGCTATGGCTACACCTTC. Protein: CASSLYGSYGYTF.

V usage is TRBV7-6 and J usage is TRBJ2-1; D may be TRBD2 (6 bases). The germline V gene has CDR1 SGHVS and CDR2 FNYEAQ. V lost 6 bases and J lost 0, with 12 bases in between. This CDR3 contains 15 residues. In nucleotides, the CDR3 is TGTGCCAGCAGTCAGGACGGGAGCTCCTACAATGAGCAGTTCTTC. This codes for CASSQDGSSYNEQFF.

The chain joins TRBV30 to TRBJ1-1; D uncertain. This CDR3 spans 12 amino acids. With 8 bases removed from V and 1 base from J, the gap between germline ends came to 11 bases. Germline assignment: CDR1 GTSNPN and CDR2 SVGIG (reference sequence). CDR3 coding DNA: TGTGCCCTAGGAGAGGGGAACACTGAAGCTTTCTTT. This translates into CALGEGNTEAFF. Using reference TRBV30 and TRBJ1-1 for the parts outside the CDR3, the full variable domain is SQTIHQWPATLVQPVGSPLSLECTVEGTSNPNLYWYRQAAGRGLQLLFYSVGIGQISSEVPQNLSASRPQDRQFILSSKKLLLSDSGFYLCALGEGNTEAFFGQGTRLTVV.

The chain links TRBV5-6 to TRBJ1-4, with a tentative D call TRBD1 (6 bases). CDR1 and CDR2 (germline): SGHDT, YYEEEE. The CDR3 contains 15 residues. Trimming cost V 0 bases and J 8 bases, with 14 bases left between them. CDR3 DNA sequence: TGTGCCAGCAGCTTGGATGCGGGGGCTAGAGAAAAACTGTTTTTT. Translating gives CASSLDAGAREKLFF.

As concerns this clone: At one end, the junction sequence differs from germline, possibly due to a read error. The chain joins TRBV5-1 to TRBJ2-4; 9 positions agree with TRBD1. This CDR3 is 15 amino acids long. Germline loops: CDR1 SGHRS, CDR2 YFSETQ. The CDR3 DNA follows: TGCGCCAGCAGCAAGGGACAGGGTGCCGGGAACAGTCAGTACTTC. Its translation: CASSKGQGAGNSQYF.

The table lists this clone with a few counts. This chain connects TRBV28 to TRBJ1-2; TRBD1 matches 9 bases. Germline CDR1 is MDHEN and CDR2 is SYDVKM. The CDR3 runs to 13 residues. The ends lost 6 bases at V and 4 bases at J; junction bases unmatched: 3. The CDR3 DNA sequence: TGTGCCAGCAGCACAGGGGGCGGCTATGGCTACACCTTC. Translated, it gives CASSTGGGYGYTF.

This clone occurred once. The chain recombines TRBV5-4 with TRBJ1-2, with TRBD1 identical over 8 bases. The V gene's germline CDR1 is SGHNT and CDR2 YYREEE (reference sequence). The CDR3 contains 15 residues. V shed 4 bases and J 5 bases; nucleotides not matched to a gene: 10. The CDR3 coding sequence is TGTGCCAGCAGCCCCCGGGACAGGATAACTTATGGCTACACCTTC. Translation gives CASSPRDRITYGYTF.

This CDR3 reads CASSPTQDTDTQYF. The CDR3 nucleotides read TGTGCCAGCAGCCCAACGCAGGACACAGATACGCAGTATTTT. The gene calls are TRBV5-4 and TRBJ2-3; D is unresolved. V was pared by 4 bases and J by 2 bases, with 11 bases between. The CDR3 runs to 14 residues. Germline CDR1 and CDR2: SGHNT and YYREEE (reference sequence). Together with reference TRBV5-4 and TRBJ2-3, the CDR3 gives the full variable domain: ETGVTQSPTHLIKTRGQQVTLRCSSQSGHNTVSWYQQALGQGPQFIFQYYREEENGRGNFPPRFSGLQFPNYSSELNVNALELDDSALYLCASSPTQDTDTQYFGPGTRLTVL.

This clone appeared a single time. V gene TRBV7-9 combines with J gene TRBJ2-5; 10 bases fit TRBD1. Germline values: CDR1 SEHNR, CDR2 FQNEAQ (reference sequence). This CDR3 is 16 amino acids long. V shed 5 bases, J shed 7 bases, and the junction held 13 bases outside the gene matches. The CDR3 coding sequence is TGTGCCAGCAGCGAACGTGACAGGGGGCTATCTGTGACCCAGTACTTC. Translation: CASSERDRGLSVTQYF.

Remarks on this clone: One end of the junction is discordant with germline, which a read error may explain. The chain links TRBV19 to TRBJ1-3; no clear D. Germline lookup yields CDR1 LNHDA and CDR2 SQIVND (reference sequence). This CDR3 is 15 amino acids long. The DNA of the CDR3 is TGTGCCAGTAGTATTCTGGGCCTTTCTGGAAACACCATATGTTTT. It encodes CASSILGLSGNTICF.